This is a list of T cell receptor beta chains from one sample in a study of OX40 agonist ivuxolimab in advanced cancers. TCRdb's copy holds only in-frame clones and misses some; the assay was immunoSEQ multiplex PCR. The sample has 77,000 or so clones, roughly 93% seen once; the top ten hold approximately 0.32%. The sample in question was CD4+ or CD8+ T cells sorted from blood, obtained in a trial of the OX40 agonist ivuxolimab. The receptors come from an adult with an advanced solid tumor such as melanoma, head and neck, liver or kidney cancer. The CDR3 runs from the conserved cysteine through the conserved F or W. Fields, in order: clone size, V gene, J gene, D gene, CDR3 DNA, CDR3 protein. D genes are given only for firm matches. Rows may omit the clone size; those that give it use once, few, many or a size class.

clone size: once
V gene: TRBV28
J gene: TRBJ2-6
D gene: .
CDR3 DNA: TGTGCCAGCAGCAACCCACTGACCTCTGGGGCCAACGTCCTGACTTTC
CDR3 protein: CASSNPLTSGANVLTF

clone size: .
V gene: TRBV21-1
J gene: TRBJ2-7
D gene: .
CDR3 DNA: TGTGCCAGCAGCAAAAGGGAGGAGCAGTACTTC
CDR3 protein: CASSKREEQYF

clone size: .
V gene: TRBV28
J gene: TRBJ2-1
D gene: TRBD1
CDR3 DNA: TGTGCCAGCAGTTTTAATTTCAACAGGGGGAATGAGCAGTTCTTC
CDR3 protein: CASSFNFNRGNEQFF

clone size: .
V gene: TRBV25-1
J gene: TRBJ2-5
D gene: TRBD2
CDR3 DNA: TGTGCCAGCAGTGATAGCGGGAGAGGCCAAGAGACCCAGTACTTC
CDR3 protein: CASSDSGRGQETQYF

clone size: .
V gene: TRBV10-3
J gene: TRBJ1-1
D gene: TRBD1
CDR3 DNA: TGTGCCATCATTGCTAGACAGGGGGGTGAAGCTTTCTTT
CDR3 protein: CAIIARQGGEAFF

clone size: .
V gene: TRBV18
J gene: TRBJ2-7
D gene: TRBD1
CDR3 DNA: TGTGCCAGCTCAAACACAGGGGCCGCCTCCGGCGAGCAGTACTTC
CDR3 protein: CASSNTGAASGEQYF

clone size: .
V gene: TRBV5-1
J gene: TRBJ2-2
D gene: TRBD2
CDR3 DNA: TGCGCCAGCAGCTTGTCCCCGGGAGGGGCCGGGGAGCTGTTTTTT
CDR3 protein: CASSLSPGGAGELFF

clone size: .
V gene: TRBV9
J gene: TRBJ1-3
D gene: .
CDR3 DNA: TGTGCCAGCAGCGTAGCACTCCCGGGGCCTGGAAACACCATATATTTT
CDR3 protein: CASSVALPGPGNTIYF

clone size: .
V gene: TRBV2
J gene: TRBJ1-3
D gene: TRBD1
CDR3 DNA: TGTGCCAGCAGCGAAGGGGGCTTCCTCTCTGGAAACACCATATATTTT
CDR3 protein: CASSEGGFLSGNTIYF

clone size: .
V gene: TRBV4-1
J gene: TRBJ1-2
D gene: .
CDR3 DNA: TGCGCCAGCAGCCAAGATCAGGGAGGGTCTGGCTACACCTTC
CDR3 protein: CASSQDQGGSGYTF

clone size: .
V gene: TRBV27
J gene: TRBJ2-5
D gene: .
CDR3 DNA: TGTGCCAGCAGTCCGTCGGATGCCAGAGAGACCCAGTACTTC
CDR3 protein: CASSPSDARETQYF

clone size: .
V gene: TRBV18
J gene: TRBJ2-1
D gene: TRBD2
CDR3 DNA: TGTGCCAGCTCTCAGCGATTAACGGGACTAGCGGGACTTAGCTCCTACAATGAGCAGTTCTTC
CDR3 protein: CASSQRLTGLAGLSSYNEQFF

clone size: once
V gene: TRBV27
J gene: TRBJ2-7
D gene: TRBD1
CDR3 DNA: TGTGCCAGCAGTTCCCCTTCGACAGGGGCGAGGTGGGAGCAGTACTTC
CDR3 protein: CASSSPSTGARWEQYF

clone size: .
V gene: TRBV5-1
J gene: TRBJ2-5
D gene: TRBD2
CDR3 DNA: TGCGCCAGCAGCTTCGGGACTAGCGGCGAGACCCAGTACTTC
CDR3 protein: CASSFGTSGETQYF

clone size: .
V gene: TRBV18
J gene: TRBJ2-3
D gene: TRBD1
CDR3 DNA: TGTGCCAGCTCACCCGGACAGGGGGGACTTGTTGGCACAGATACGCAGTATTTT
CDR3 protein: CASSPGQGGLVGTDTQYF

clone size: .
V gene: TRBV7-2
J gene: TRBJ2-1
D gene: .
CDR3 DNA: TGTGCCAGCAGCCTGCGGAGGGCCGGGGATGAGCAGTTCTTC
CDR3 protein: CASSLRRAGDEQFF

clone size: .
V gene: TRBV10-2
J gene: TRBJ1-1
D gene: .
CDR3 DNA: TGCGCCAGCAGCGCAGGGTCTGAAGCTTTCTTT
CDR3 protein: CASSAGSEAFF

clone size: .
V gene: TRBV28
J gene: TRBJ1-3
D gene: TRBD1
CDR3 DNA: TGTGCCAGCAGTCGGACAGGGGTGTTGGGAAACACCATATATTTT
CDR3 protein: CASSRTGVLGNTIYF

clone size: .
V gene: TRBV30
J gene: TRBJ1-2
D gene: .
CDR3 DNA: TGTGCCTCCTCAGGGGATTCAGGATATGGCTACACCTTC
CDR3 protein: CASSGDSGYGYTF

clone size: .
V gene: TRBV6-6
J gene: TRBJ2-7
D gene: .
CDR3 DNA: TGTGCCAGCAGTTACGGGGTTGGAACCTACGAGCAGTACTTC
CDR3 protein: CASSYGVGTYEQYF

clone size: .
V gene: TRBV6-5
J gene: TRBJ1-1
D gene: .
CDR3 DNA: TGTGCCAGCAGTTACAGCGCAGTAGAGAACACTGAAGCTTTCTTT
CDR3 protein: CASSYSAVENTEAFF

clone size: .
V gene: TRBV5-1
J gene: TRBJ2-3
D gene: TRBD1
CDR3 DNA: TGCGCCAGCAGCCCCAACCCGGGACAGGGGGGAGGTACGCAGTATTTT
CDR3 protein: CASSPNPGQGGGTQYF

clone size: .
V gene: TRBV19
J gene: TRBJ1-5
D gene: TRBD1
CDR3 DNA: TGTGCCAGTAGTGGCCCAGCAGGGGGCGATCAGCCCCAGCATTTT
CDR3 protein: CASSGPAGGDQPQHF

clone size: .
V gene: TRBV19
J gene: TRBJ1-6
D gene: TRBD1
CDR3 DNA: TGTGCCAGTAGTTCGGGACAGGGGGCGCCTAATTCACCCCTCCACTTT
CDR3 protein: CASSSGQGAPNSPLHF

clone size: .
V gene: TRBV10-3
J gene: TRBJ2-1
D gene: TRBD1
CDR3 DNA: TGTGCCATCAGTCAACAGGGGCTACCCTACAATGAGCAGTTCTTC
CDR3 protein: CAISQQGLPYNEQFF

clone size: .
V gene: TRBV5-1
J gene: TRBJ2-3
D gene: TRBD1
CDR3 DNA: TGCGCCAGCAGCTCTTGGGAATCCGGGACAGGGGATAGAACGCAGTATTTT
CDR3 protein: CASSSWESGTGDRTQYF

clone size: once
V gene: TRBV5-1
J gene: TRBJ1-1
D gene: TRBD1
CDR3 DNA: TGCGCCAGCAGCCGACAGGGACCGAACACTGAAGCTTTCTTT
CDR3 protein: CASSRQGPNTEAFF

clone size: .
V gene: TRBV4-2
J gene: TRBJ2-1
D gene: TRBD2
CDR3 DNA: TGTGCCAGCAGCCAGCTGGCCAGCGGGGTCTCCTACAATGAGCAGTTCTTC
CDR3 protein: CASSQLASGVSYNEQFF

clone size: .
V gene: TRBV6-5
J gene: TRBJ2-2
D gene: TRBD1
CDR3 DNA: TGTGCCAGCAGTGTATCCGGGACAGAGGGGGAGCTGTTTTTT
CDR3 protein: CASSVSGTEGELFF

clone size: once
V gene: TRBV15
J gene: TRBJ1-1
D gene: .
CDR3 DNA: TGTGCCACCAGCAGGGGGGGGAAGGGCACTGAAGCTTTCTTT
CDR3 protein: CATSRGGKGTEAFF

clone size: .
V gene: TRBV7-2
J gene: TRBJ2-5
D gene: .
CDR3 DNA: TGTGCCAGCAGCTTAGCGACCGGGGGGCGAGAGACCCAGTACTTC
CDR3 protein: CASSLATGGRETQYF

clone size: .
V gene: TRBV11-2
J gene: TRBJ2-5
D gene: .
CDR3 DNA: TGTGCCAGCAGCTTAACGTACCAAGAGACCCAGTACTTC
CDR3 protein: CASSLTYQETQYF

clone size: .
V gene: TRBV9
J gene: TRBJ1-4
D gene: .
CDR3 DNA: TGTGCCAGCAGCGTAGGGAACACTAATGAAAAACTGTTTTTT
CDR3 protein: CASSVGNTNEKLFF

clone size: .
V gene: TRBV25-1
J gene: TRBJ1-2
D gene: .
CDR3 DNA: TGTGCCAGCAGCAAAGGACAGTCCAACTATGGCTACACCTTC
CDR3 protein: CASSKGQSNYGYTF

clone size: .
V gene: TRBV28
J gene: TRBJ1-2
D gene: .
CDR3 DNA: TGTGCCAGCAGGCTTTTCGGGGGCGCTACCTATGGCTACACCTTC
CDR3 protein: CASRLFGGATYGYTF

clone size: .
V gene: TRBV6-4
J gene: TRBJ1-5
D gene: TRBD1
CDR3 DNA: TGTGCCAGCACCGACAGGGCACCTTATAGCAATCAGCCCCAGCATTTT
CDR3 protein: CASTDRAPYSNQPQHF

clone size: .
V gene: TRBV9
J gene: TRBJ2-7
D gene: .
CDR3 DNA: TGTGCCAGCAGCGCCCAGGCGGGGAGCTCCTACGAGCAGTACTTC
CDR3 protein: CASSAQAGSSYEQYF

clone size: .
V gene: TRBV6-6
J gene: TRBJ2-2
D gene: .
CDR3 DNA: TGTGCCAGCAGTTCCAACACCGGGGAGCTGTTTTTT
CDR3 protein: CASSSNTGELFF

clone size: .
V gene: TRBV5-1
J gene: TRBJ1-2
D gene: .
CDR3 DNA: TGCGCCAGCAGCTTGACGACAGCCTTGGGCTACACCTTC
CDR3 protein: CASSLTTALGYTF

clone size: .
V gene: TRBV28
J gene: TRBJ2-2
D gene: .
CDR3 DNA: TGTGCCAGCAAGTTGAACACCGGGGAGCTGTTTTTT
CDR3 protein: CASKLNTGELFF

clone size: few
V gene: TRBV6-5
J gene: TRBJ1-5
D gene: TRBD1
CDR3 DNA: TGTGCCAGCAGTCCCGACCTGACAGGGTCTCAGCCCCAGCATTTT
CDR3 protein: CASSPDLTGSQPQHF

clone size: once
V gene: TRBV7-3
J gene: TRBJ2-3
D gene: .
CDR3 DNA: TGTGCCAGCACCGAGACGGGTCTTAGCACAGATACGCAGTATTTT
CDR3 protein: CASTETGLSTDTQYF

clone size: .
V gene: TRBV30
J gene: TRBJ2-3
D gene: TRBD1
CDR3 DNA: TGTGCCTGGGCAGGACAGGGGCCGAGCACAGATACGCAGTATTTT
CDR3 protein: CAWAGQGPSTDTQYF

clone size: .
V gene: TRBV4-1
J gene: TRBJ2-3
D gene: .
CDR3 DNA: TGCGCCAGCAGCGAAGGGACCTCCTTTACGCAGTATTTT
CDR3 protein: CASSEGTSFTQYF

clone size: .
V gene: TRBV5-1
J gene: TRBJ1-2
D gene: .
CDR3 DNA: TGCGCCAGCAGCTTGCAGGAGGAATTTTATGGCTACACCTTC
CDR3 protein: CASSLQEEFYGYTF